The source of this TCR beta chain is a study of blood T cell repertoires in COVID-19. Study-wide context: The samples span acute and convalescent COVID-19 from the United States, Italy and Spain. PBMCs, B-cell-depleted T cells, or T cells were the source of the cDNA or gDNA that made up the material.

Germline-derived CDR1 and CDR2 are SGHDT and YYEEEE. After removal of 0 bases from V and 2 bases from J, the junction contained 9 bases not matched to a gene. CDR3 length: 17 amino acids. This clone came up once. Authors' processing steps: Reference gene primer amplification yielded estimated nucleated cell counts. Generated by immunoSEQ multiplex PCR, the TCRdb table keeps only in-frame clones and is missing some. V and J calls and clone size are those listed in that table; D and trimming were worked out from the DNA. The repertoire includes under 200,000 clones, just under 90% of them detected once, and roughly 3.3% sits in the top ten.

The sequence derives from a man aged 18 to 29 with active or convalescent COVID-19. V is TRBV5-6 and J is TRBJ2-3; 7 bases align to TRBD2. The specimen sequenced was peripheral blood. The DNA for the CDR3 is TGTGCCAGCAGCTTGGCTGAGGGACTAACCTTCACAGATACGCAGTATTTT. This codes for CASSLAEGLTFTDTQYF.